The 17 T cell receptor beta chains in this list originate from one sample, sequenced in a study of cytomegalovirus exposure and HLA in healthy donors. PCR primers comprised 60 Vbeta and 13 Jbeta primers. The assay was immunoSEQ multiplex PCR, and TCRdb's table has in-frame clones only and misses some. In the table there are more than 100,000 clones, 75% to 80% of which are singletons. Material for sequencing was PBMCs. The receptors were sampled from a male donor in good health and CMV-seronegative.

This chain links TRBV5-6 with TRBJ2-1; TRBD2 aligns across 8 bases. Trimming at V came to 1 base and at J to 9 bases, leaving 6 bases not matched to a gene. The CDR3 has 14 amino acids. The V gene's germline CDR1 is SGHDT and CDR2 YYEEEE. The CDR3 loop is CASSLYSGDVEQFF. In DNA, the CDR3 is TGTGCCAGCAGCTTGTATAGCGGGGATGTTGAGCAGTTCTTC.

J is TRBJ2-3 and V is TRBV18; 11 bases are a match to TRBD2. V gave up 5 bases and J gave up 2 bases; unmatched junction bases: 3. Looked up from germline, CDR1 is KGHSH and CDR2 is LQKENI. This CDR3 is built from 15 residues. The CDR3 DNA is TGTGCCAGCTCAATTAGCGGGGGGGCCACAGATACGCAGTATTTT. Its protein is CASSISGGATDTQYF.

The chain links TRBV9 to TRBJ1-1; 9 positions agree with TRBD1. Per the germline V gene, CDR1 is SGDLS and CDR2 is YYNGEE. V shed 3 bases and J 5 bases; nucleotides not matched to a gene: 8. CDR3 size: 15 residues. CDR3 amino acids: CASSALDRGETEAFF. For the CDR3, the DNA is TGTGCCAGCAGCGCCTTGGACAGGGGAGAGACTGAAGCTTTCTTT.

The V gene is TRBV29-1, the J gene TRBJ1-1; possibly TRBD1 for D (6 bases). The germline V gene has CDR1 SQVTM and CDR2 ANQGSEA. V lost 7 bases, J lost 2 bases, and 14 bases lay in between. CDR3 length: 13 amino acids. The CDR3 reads CSAFTGYNTEAFF. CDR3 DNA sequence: TGCAGCGCCTTCACAGGGTATAACACTGAAGCTTTCTTT.

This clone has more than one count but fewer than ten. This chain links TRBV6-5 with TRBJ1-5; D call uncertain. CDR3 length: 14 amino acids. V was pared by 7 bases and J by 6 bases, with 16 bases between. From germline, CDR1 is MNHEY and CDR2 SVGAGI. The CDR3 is CASTPGSNGQPQHF. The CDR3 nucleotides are TGTGCCAGCACCCCGGGGAGCAACGGTCAGCCCCAGCATTTT.

CDR3 amino acids: CASSRMTGGKEQYF. CDR3 bases: TGTGCCAGCAGTCGTATGACAGGGGGCAAGGAGCAGTACTTC. The chain has TRBV2 and TRBJ2-7, with 10 bases lining up with TRBD1. This CDR3 is 14 amino acids long. V lost 5 bases, J lost 7 bases, and 8 bases stayed unmatched. In germline, CDR1 is SNHLY, CDR2 FYNNEI.

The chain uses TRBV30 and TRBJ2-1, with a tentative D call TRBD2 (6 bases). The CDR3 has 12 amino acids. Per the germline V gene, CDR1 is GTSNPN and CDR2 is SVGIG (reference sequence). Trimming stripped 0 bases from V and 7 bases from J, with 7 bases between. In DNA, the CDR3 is TGTGCCTGGAGTGTCGCGGGGAATGAGCAGTTCTTC. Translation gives CAWSVAGNEQFF.

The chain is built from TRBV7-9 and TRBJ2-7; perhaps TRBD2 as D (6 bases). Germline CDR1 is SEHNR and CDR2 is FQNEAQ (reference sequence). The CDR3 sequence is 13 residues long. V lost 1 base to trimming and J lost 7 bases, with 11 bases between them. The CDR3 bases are TGTGCCAGCAGCTTAGTGTTGGGGGGTGAGCAGTACTTC. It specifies CASSLVLGGEQYF.

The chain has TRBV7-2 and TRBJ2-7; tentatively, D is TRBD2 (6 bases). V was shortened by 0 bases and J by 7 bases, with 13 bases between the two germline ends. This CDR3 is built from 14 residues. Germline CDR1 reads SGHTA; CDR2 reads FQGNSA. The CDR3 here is CASSLAGGAEEQYF. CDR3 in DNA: TGTGCCAGCAGCTTAGCCGGCGGGGCAGAAGAGCAGTACTTC.

CDR3 DNA sequence: TGTGCCAGCAGTGGGAGGGGACAGGGAAGGATTAACTATGGCTACACCTTC. This gives the protein CASSGRGQGRINYGYTF. The chain carries TRBV6-1 and TRBJ1-2, with 9 nucleotides matching TRBD1. The CDR3 has 17 residues. The germline V gene has CDR1 MNHNS and CDR2 SASEGT. The V gene end was trimmed by 4 bases and the J gene end by 1 base; junction bases not matched to a gene: 10.

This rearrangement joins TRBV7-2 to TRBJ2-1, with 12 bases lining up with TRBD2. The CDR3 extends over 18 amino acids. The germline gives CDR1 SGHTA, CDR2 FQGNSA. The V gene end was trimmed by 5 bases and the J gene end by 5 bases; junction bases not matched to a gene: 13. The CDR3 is CASSTRLAGAHYDNEQFF. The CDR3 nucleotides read TGTGCCAGCAGCACGCGACTAGCGGGGGCCCACTACGACAATGAGCAGTTCTTC.

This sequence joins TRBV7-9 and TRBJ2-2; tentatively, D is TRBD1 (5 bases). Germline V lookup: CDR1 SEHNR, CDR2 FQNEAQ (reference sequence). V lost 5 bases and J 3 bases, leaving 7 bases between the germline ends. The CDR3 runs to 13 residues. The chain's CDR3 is CASSVTDTGELFF. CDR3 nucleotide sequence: TGTGCCAGCAGCGTGACAGACACCGGGGAGCTGTTTTTT.

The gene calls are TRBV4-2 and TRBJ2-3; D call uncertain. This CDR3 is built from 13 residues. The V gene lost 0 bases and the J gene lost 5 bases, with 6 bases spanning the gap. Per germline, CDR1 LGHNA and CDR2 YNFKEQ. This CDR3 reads CASSQDSGDTQYF. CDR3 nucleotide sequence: TGTGCCAGCAGCCAAGATTCAGGAGATACGCAGTATTTT.

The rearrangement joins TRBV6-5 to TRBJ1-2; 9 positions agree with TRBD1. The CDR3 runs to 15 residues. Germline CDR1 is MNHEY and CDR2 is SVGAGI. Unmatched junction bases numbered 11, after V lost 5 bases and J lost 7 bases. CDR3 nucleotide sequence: TGTGCCAGCAGTAGTCCGAGGGGACAGGGAAGTGGCTACACCTTC. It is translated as CASSSPRGQGSGYTF.

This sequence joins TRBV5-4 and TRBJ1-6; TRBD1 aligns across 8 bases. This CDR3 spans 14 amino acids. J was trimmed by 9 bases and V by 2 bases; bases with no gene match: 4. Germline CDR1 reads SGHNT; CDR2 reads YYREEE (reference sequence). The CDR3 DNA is TGTGCCAGCAGCTTCCAGGGGGCCGGTTCACCCCTCCACTTT. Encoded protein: CASSFQGAGSPLHF.

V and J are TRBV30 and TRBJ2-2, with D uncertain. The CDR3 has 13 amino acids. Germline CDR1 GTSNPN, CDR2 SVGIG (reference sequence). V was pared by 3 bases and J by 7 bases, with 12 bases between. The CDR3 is CAWRSAEIGELFF. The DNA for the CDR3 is TGTGCCTGGAGGTCCGCCGAGATCGGGGAGCTGTTTTTT.

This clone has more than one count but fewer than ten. The CDR3 sequence: CATGVHYGYTF. CDR3 DNA sequence: TGTGCCACCGGGGTTCACTATGGCTACACCTTC. The rearrangement joins TRBV2 to TRBJ1-2; D ambiguous. CDR3 length: 11 residues. Between the trimmed V and J ends, which lost 10 bases and 3 bases, there was a span of 9 bases. The V gene's germline CDR1 is SNHLY and CDR2 FYNNEI. Together with reference TRBV2 and TRBJ1-2, the CDR3 gives the full variable domain: EPEVTQTPSHQVTQMGQEVILRCVPISNHLYFYWYRQILGQKVEFLVSFYNNEISEKSEIFDDQFSVERPDGSNFTLKIRSTKLEDSAMYFCATGVHYGYTFGSGTRLTVV.